The 7 T cell receptor beta chains below come from one sample, sequenced in a study of PD-L1 blockade in urothelial cancer (dated by TCRdb to about 2017). Library preparation was by the immunoSEQ multiplex PCR assay. TCRdb retrieved this table from immuneACCESS and kept in-frame rearrangements only. Not all clones are present; in checked studies, unresolved V genes account for under half, and no reason is known for the remainder. The sample contains about 52,000 clones, about 87% of them found a single time. Together, the top ten hold about 5.6% of the sample. Source: PBMCs, taken around atezolizumab (anti-PD-L1) treatment. These receptors were collected from a man aged 40-50 years with urothelial cancer.

This chain joins TRBV28 and TRBJ1-2, with D possibly matching TRBD1 (5 bases). V lost 1 base and J lost 4, with 10 bases in between. The CDR3 runs to 14 residues. In germline, CDR1 is MDHEN, CDR2 SYDVKM. The CDR3 here is CASSLSRGGYGYTF. For the CDR3, the DNA is TGTGCCAGCAGTTTATCAAGGGGTGGCTATGGCTACACCTTC.

The chain links TRBV5-7 to TRBJ2-4; 7 bases align to TRBD1. TRBV5-7 is classed as an ORF, of uncertain function. The CDR3 spans 15 residues. Germline trimming cut 4 bases from V and 8 bases from J; bases unmatched to any gene: 12. The CDR3 region is CASSPADSQGDIQYF. Written as DNA, the CDR3 is TGTGCCAGCAGCCCGGCCGACTCCCAGGGGGACATTCAGTACTTC.

V is TRBV7-3 and J is TRBJ1-1, with D possibly TRBD1 on 6 matching bases. The germline V gene encodes CDR1 SGHTA and CDR2 FQGTGA. This CDR3 has 15 residues. Trimming shortened V by 4 bases and J by 0 bases, and 12 bases separated the two germline ends. In nucleotides, the CDR3 is TGTGCCAGCAGCTCAACGACAGGATTGAACACTGAAGCTTTCTTT. It is translated as CASSSTTGLNTEAFF.

This clone was observed a single time. The chain has TRBV19 and TRBJ2-1; perhaps TRBD1 as D (6 bases). With 0 bases removed from V and 10 bases from J, the gap between germline ends came to 13 bases. This CDR3 has 14 residues. Germline assignment: CDR1 LNHDA and CDR2 SQIVND (reference sequence). The CDR3 region has the DNA TGTGCCAGTAGTATAGACTACAGGGTGAGCGAGCAGTTCTTC. Translation gives CASSIDYRVSEQFF.

This clone came up once. The J gene is TRBJ2-5, the V gene TRBV7-9; D unclear. V lost 4 bases to trimming and J lost 5 bases, with 14 bases between them. CDR1 is SEHNR, CDR2 FQNEAQ, per germline (reference sequence). This CDR3 contains 14 residues. In DNA form, the CDR3 reads TGTGCCAGCAGCTCGGTCTTTGCGCCCGAGACCCAGTACTTC. This translates into CASSSVFAPETQYF.

This rearrangement joins TRBV5-1 to TRBJ1-1, with a possible D match to TRBD1 (5 bases). The CDR3 spans 12 residues. The V gene's germline CDR1 is SGHRS and CDR2 YFSETQ. Trimming pared 2 bases from V and 7 bases from J, leaving 9 bases between. CDR3 coding DNA: TGCGCCAGCAGCTTCGGGGGTGGTGAAGCTTTCTTT. Translation: CASSFGGGEAFF.

This clone was counted between two and nine times. The J gene is TRBJ2-1, the V gene TRBV20-1; D uncertain. CDR1 and CDR2 from the germline V gene are DFQATT and SNEGSKA (reference sequence). The ends were cut back, 3 bases at V and 3 bases at J, with 3 bases in the middle. CDR3 length: 11 residues. DNA for the CDR3: TGCAGTGCTAGGTACTACAATGAGCAGTTCTTC. Its translation is CSARYYNEQFF.